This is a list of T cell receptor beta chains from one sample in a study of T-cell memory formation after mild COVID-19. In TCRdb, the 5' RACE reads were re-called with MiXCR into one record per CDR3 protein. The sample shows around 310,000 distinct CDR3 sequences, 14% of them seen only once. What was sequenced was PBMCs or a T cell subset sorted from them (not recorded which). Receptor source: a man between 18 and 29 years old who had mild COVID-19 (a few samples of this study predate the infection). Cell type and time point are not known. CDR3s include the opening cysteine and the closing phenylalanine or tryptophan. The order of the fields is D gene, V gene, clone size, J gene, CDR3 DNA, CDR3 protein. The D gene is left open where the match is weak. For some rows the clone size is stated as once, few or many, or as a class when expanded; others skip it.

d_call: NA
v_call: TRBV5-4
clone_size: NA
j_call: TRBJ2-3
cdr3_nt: TGTGCCAGCAGCCGCCGGGACCCCGCCACAGATACGCAGTATTTT
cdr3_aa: CASSRRDPATDTQYF

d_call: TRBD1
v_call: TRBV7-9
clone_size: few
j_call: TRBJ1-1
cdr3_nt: TGTGCCAGCAGCCACCTGCGACAGGGGAACACTGAAGCTTTCTTT
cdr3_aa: CASSHLRQGNTEAFF

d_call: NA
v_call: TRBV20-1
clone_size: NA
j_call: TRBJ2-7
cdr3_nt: TGCAGTGCCCAAGGGGTGACTAGCGAGCAGTACTTC
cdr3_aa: CSAQGVTSEQYF

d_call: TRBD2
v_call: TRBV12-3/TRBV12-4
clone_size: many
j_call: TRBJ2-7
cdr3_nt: TGTGCCAGCAGTTTAGAGAGCGGGGGGATCTACGAGCAGTACTTC
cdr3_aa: CASSLESGGIYEQYF

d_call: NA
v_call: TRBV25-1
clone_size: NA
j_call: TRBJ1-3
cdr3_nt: TGTGCCAGCAGTGAACCAGGTGCAGCTGGAAACACCATATATTTT
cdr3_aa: CASSEPGAAGNTIYF

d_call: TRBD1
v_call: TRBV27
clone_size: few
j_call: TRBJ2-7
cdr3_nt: TGTGCCAGCAGTCTAGACCCGACAGGGGTGGGCGAGCAGTACTTC
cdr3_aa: CASSLDPTGVGEQYF

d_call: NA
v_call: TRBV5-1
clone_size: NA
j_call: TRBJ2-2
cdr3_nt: TGCGCCAGCAGCTTGTTAAGTTCGGACACCGGGGAGCTGTTTTTT
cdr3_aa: CASSLLSSDTGELFF

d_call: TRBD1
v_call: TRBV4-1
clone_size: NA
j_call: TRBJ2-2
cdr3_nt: TGCGCCAGCAGCCAAGATCGCGGACAGGGGAAAAACACCGGGGAGCTGTTTTTT
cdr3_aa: CASSQDRGQGKNTGELFF

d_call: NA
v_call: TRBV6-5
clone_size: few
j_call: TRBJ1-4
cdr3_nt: TGTGCCAGCAGTTACTCGCCTCGGCGCAGGGGAGTTGGCGAAAAACTGTTTTTT
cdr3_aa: CASSYSPRRRGVGEKLFF

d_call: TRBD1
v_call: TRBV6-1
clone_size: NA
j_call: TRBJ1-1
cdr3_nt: TGTGCCAGCAGATTCCTAACAGGGGGTGCCACTGAAGCTTTCTTT
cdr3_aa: CASRFLTGGATEAFF

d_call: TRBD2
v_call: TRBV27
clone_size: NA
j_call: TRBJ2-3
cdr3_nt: TGTGCCAGCAGTTTGGGGACTACCACAGATACGCAGTATTTT
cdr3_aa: CASSLGTTTDTQYF

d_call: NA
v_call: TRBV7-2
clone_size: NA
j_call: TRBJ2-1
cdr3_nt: TGTGCCAGCACCTACTTTCGCAATGAGCAGTTCTTC
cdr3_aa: CASTYFRNEQFF

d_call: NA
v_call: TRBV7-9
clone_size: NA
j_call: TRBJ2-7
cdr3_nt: TGTGCCAGCAGCCCCAGACCGACAGGAACCTACGAGCAGTACTTC
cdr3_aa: CASSPRPTGTYEQYF

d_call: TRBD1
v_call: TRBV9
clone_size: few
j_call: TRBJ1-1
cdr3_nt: TGTGCCAGCAGCGTAGAAATAGGACAGGGAGCCACTGAAGCTTTCTTT
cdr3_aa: CASSVEIGQGATEAFF

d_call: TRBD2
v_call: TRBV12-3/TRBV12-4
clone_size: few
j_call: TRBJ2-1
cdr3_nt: TGTGCCAGCAGTTTAAAGCGGGGGGACAATGAGCAGTTCTTC
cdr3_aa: CASSLKRGDNEQFF

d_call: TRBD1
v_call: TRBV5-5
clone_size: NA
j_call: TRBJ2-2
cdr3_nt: TGTGCCAGCACCCCTCAGGGGGCGACCGGGGAGCTGTTTTTT
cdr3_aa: CASTPQGATGELFF

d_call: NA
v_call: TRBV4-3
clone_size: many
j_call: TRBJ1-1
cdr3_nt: TGCGCCAGCAGCCAAGATTGGGGGGGTGAAGCTTTCTTT
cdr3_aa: CASSQDWGGEAFF

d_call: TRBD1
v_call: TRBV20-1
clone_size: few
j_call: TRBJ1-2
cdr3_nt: TGCAGTGCTAGGCTTCCCGGACAGGGCGCTGGGGGCTATACCTTC
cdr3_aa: CSARLPGQGAGGYTF